This T cell receptor (beta chain) was captured in a study of blood T cell repertoires in COVID-19 (TCRdb year 2020). About the study as a whole: Samples from collaborators originated in the United States, Italy and Spain and spanned both the acute and convalescent phases of COVID-19. The samples were drawn from two sources: the first 160 participants of the ongoing ImmuneRACE study, and 950 to 1,500 subjects contributed by 6 global collaborators. The prospective study material was composed of cDNA or gDNA derived from T cells, B-cell-depleted T cells, or PBMCs. The dataset comprised deeply sampled blood TCRbeta repertoires from subjects exposed to, actively infected with, or recovered from COVID-19. Where HLA class I and class II types were available, the types were taken from metadata supplied by the sample provider, not from assay-based typing. A de-identified subject ID, COVID-19 status, age in years and sex were almost always included in the sample metadata. The repertoires were released in a freely available public database meant as a resource for research on the immune response to SARS-CoV-2.

About this clone itself: It has no known antigen specificity. Base qualities are not recorded, but no much larger clone differs from it by a single base.

In the prospective study, participants were about 18 to 95 years old, resided in about two dozen geographic areas of the United States, and were enrolled through a virtual design. In the prospective study, cohorts were assigned on the basis of participant-reported clinical history obtained from a screening survey and a study questionnaire. Recovered participants in ImmuneRACE Cohort 3 were defined as having two consecutive negative NP/OP PCR tests, clearance from a healthcare professional, or resolution of symptoms. Each participant in the prospective study had whole blood, serum and a nasopharyngeal or oropharyngeal swab collected by mobile phlebotomists. Participants in the prospective study had the option to provide additional blood draws and questionnaires over a roughly 2-month period. Prospective study blood samples were shipped either frozen or at room temperature before DNA extraction.

The CDR3, cysteine through phenylalanine, is 16 amino acids long. The entry retains the CDR3 DNA only, 48 bases that are in frame from base 1. The CDR1 and CDR2 encoded by the germline V gene are SQVTM and ANQGSEA. Deletion took 0 bases off V and 3 bases off J, with a span of 15 bases between the germline ends. Summary of the overall study and its limitations: The quantity of clinical and demographic metadata differed by source and by participant and was supplied without curation.

TCRbeta CDR3 regions were amplified from genomic DNA by means of the immunoSEQ Assay, a bias-controlled multiplex PCR. In the paper's pipeline: Within the assay, amplification of reference gene primers was used to estimate how many nucleated cells each sample contained. Sequence reads were collapsed and filtered to measure the absolute abundance of every unique TCRbeta CDR3 rearrangement. For each sample, productive Simpson clonality was calculated as the square root of Simpson's diversity index over productive rearrangements. Imported from immuneACCESS, the table was reduced by TCRdb to in-frame sequences with V and J called. These copies leave out some clones; in studies compared against another copy, an unresolved V gene accounts for under half, and the cause of the remainder is not known. V and J calls and clone size are those listed in that table; D and trimming were worked out from the DNA. This sample holds 200,000 to 250,000 clones; about 80% were observed only once. The ten biggest clones cover about 1.8% of the sample.

The rearrangement joined TRBV29-1 to TRBJ1-3, with TRBD1 as a weak D call on 5 bases. The TCR was taken from a man between 60 and 75 years old who had recovered from COVID-19. Sequencing was carried out using PBMCs or T cells enriched from blood (not recorded which). The sequence in DNA is TGCAGCGTTGAAGAGGGGGGAGGGGTATTTGGAAACACCATATATTTT. This encodes CSVEEGGGVFGNTIYF.